Listed here is a single T cell receptor (beta chain). The antigen remains unidentified. Naive CD8 cells, CD45RO-negative and positively selected for CCR7, excluded terminally differentiated effector memory CD45RA+ cells. The data were taken from a study of shared clonotypes between healthy human individuals. Study-wide background: Each donor contributed plates that comprised three CD4 naive, three CD4 memory, two CD8 naive and one CD8 memory. Points from the study as a whole: All-four-donor shared clonotypes had higher generation probabilities than non-shared clonotypes did. Depth of sequencing was expected to influence donor clonotype sharing.

Clones were read by immunoSEQ multiplex PCR, and TCRdb kept only the in-frame ones, dropping some. The sample carries around 600,000 clones, around 96% recorded once. J was trimmed by 4 bases and V by 4 bases; bases with no gene match: 3. Germline V gives CDR1 LNHDA, CDR2 SQIVND (reference sequence). The CDR3 sequence is 14 residues long. The clonotype comes from a woman in her twenties or thirties in good health. This chain connects TRBV19 to TRBJ2-3; TRBD1 agrees at 9 bases. The sequencing input was naive CD8+ T cells sorted from blood. CDR3 in amino acids: CASSTQGAADTQYF. The CDR3 region has the DNA TGTGCCAGTAGTACACAGGGGGCGGCAGATACGCAGTATTTT.